This paragraph reports one T cell receptor beta chain. Its antigen is unknown. The data derive from a study of cytomegalovirus exposure and HLA in healthy donors. Use of 60 Vbeta and 13 Jbeta primers characterized the PCR. Generated by immunoSEQ multiplex PCR, the TCRdb table keeps only in-frame clones and is missing some. The sample carries 110,000 to 150,000 clones, 60% to 85% recorded once. Study-level findings and limits: A previous analysis found most TCR beta V segments productive roughly 90% or roughly 30% of the time.

The CDR3 covers 14 residues. Deletions cut 1 base from V and 2 bases from J, with 9 bases between. CDR1 is SEHNR, CDR2 FQNEAQ, per germline (reference sequence). The sequenced material came from PBMCs. The chain recombines TRBV7-9 with TRBJ2-7; TRBD2 is a possible D gene (6 bases). The clonotype comes from a male donor in good health and CMV-seronegative. CDR3 protein: CASSLEEGTYEQYF. The CDR3 DNA reads as TGTGCCAGCAGCTTAGAGGAGGGCACCTACGAGCAGTACTTC.